The 5 T cell receptor beta chains in this list originate from one sample, sequenced in a study of beta chain features in type 1 diabetes. TCRB transcripts that were expressed got sequenced, as all of the isolated RNA had been reverse transcribed. The protocol was immunoSEQ multiplex PCR, while the TCRdb copy is restricted to in-frame clones and leaves out a portion. Among some 220,000 clones, approximately 11% were seen once, and the ten largest hold approximately 1.3%. The specimen was central memory CD4+ T cells from blood. The receptors originated from a young man in good health.

The V call is TRBV20-1, the J call TRBJ1-3; D is unresolved. V was cut by 3 bases and J by 9 bases, with 9 bases left in between. Germline V lookup: CDR1 DFQATT, CDR2 SNEGSKA (reference sequence). CDR3 size: 11 residues. The CDR3 region has the DNA TGCAGTGCTAGCCGGATTGGCACCATATATTTT. Its protein product is CSASRIGTIYF.

The V gene is TRBV9, the J gene TRBJ2-1; 7 bases line up with TRBD2. In germline, CDR1 is SGDLS, CDR2 YYNGEE. The CDR3 is 15 residues long. The trim removed 4 bases at V and 3 bases at J, leaving 7 bases unmatched. The CDR3 DNA reads TGTGCCAGCAGCCGGCGGGAGACGCTCTACAATGAGCAGTTCTTC. Its translation is CASSRRETLYNEQFF.

This chain links TRBV30 with TRBJ1-1; 9 bases line up with TRBD1. Per the germline V gene, CDR1 is GTSNPN and CDR2 is SVGIG (reference sequence). This CDR3 has 12 amino acids. The ends lost 3 bases at V and 10 bases at J; junction bases unmatched: 6. CDR3 residues: CAWRGDRASAFF. CDR3 in DNA: TGTGCCTGGAGGGGGGACAGGGCGTCAGCTTTCTTT.

The chain employs TRBV9 and TRBJ2-3; 8 bases agree with TRBD2. The CDR3 loop spans 17 amino acids. The V and J ends lost 0 bases and 0 bases, in that order; junction bases with no gene match: 6. From germline, CDR1 is SGDLS and CDR2 YYNGEE. The CDR3 sequence: CASSVAPSGFSTDTQYF. As DNA, the CDR3 is TGTGCCAGCAGCGTAGCTCCTAGCGGGTTTAGCACAGATACGCAGTATTTT.

This sequence joins TRBV7-3 and TRBJ2-7; TRBD1 matches 7 bases. Germline trimming cut 5 bases from V and 1 base from J; bases unmatched to any gene: 5. Germline CDR1 reads SGHTA; CDR2 reads FQGTGA. CDR3 length: 14 amino acids. The CDR3 here is CASSEKGQSYEQYF. As DNA, the CDR3 is TGTGCCAGCAGCGAGAAGGGACAGTCCTACGAGCAGTACTTC.